The 32 T cell receptor beta chains below all came from one sample that was sequenced in a study of radiotherapy plus CTLA-4 blockade in lung cancer. The assay was immunoSEQ multiplex PCR, and TCRdb's table has in-frame clones only and misses some. The sample has roughly 59,000 clones; about 72% are singletons. Sequenced here: peripheral blood, sampled from a patient treated with radiotherapy plus ipilimumab. The source of these receptors is a human donor with non-small cell lung cancer whose response to radiotherapy plus ipilimumab could not be evaluated.

The chain is built from TRBV2 and TRBJ2-1, with 9 bases matching TRBD2. Germline CDR1 SNHLY, CDR2 FYNNEI. The CDR3 contains 15 residues. With 3 bases clipped from V and 6 bases from J, the junction kept 6 bases outside the gene matches. The CDR3 bases are TGTGCCAGCAGTGACGCGAGCGGGGGGCCCAATGAGCAGTTCTTC. It encodes CASSDASGGPNEQFF.

This clone was detected only a few times. Compared with germline, one end of the junction differs, possibly owing to a read error. The J gene is TRBJ1-2, the V gene TRBV5-6; D not certain. CDR3 length: 12 residues. Germline V gives CDR1 SGHDT, CDR2 YYEEEE. The CDR3 here is CASSLGGFGYAF. CDR3 bases: TGTGCCAGCAGCTTGGGAGGGTTTGGCTACGCCTTC.

The genes are TRBV4-3 and TRBJ1-2; no reliable D call. The V end lost 1 base, the J end lost 5 bases, and 14 bases lay between the germline ends. The germline CDR1 and CDR2 sequences are LGHNA and YSLEER. The CDR3 extends over 15 amino acids. This CDR3 is CASSQGPGIGYGYTF. CDR3 sequence (DNA): TGCGCCAGCAGCCAAGGACCGGGAATCGGATATGGCTACACCTTC.

The count of this clone is one. V gene TRBV5-6 combines with J gene TRBJ2-1, with 12 positions matching TRBD2. V lost 0 bases and J lost 8; bases outside the gene matches: 6. Germline CDR1 SGHDT, CDR2 YYEEEE. The CDR3 covers 16 residues. CDR3 residues: CASSLAGTSGFYEQFF. CDR3 nucleotides: TGTGCCAGCAGCTTGGCAGGGACTAGCGGGTTCTATGAGCAGTTCTTC.

The rearrangement links TRBV9 to TRBJ2-5, with 8 positions matching TRBD1. Judging by the DNA end, TRBJ2-7 fits better; the J call may be wrong. CDR1 SGDLS and CDR2 YYNGEE come from the germline V gene. The length of the CDR3 is 15 residues. In DNA, the CDR3 is TGTGCCAGCAGCGTATCGGGGACAGGTTTTACCGAGCAGTACTTC. The encoded protein is CASSVSGTGFTEQYF.

The V call is TRBV10-2, the J call TRBJ2-7; TRBD2 matches at 8 bases. This CDR3 region has 14 residues. Germline assignment: CDR1 WSHSY and CDR2 SAAADI. After removal of 2 bases from V and 2 bases from J, the junction contained 2 bases not matched to a gene. The CDR3 loop is CASSESGGPYEQYF. The DNA of the CDR3 is TGCGCCAGCAGTGAGAGCGGGGGTCCCTACGAGCAGTACTTC.

The J gene is TRBJ2-1, the V gene TRBV7-3, with D perhaps matching TRBD2 (6 bases). The CDR3 runs 16 residues. Trimming cost V 3 bases and J 0 bases, with 12 bases left between them. The germline CDR1 and CDR2 sequences are SGHTA and FQGTGA. CDR3 in amino acids: CASSLSTSSSYNEQFF. The CDR3 DNA reads TGTGCCAGCAGCTTGTCAACTAGCTCCTCCTACAATGAGCAGTTCTTC. Variable domain in full (rest from reference TRBV7-3 and TRBJ2-1): GAGVSQTPSNKVTEKGKYVELRCDPISGHTALYWYRQSLGQGPEFLIYFQGTGAADDSGLPNDRFFAVRPEGSVSTLKIQRTERGDSAVYLCASSLSTSSSYNEQFFGPGTRLTVL.

The CDR3 sequence is CASSFDGTSSYEQYF. For the CDR3, the DNA is TGTGCCAGCAGTTTCGACGGGACTAGCTCCTACGAGCAGTACTTC. The J gene is TRBJ2-7, the V gene TRBV27; TRBD2 matches at 8 bases. The CDR3 has 15 amino acids. Germline V gene sequence: CDR1 MNHEY, CDR2 SMNVEV (reference sequence). The ends lost 3 bases at V and 0 bases at J; junction bases unmatched: 4.

The chain combines TRBV5-1 with TRBJ2-2; 8 positions match TRBD1. The length of the CDR3 is 16 residues. Germline V lookup: CDR1 SGHRS, CDR2 YFSETQ. Germline trimming cut 0 bases from V and 6 bases from J; bases unmatched to any gene: 7. CDR3: CASSLGWTGIPGELFF. CDR3 coding DNA: TGCGCCAGCAGCTTGGGCTGGACAGGGATCCCCGGGGAGCTGTTTTTT.

V gene TRBV10-3 combines with J gene TRBJ2-3; 11 bases agree with TRBD2. Per germline, CDR1 ENHRY and CDR2 SYGVKD. Trimming took 0 bases from V and 4 from J; bases not matched to a gene: 3. The CDR3 spans 16 residues. CDR3 in DNA: TGTGCCATCAGTGAGTCGAGTAGCGGGGGGGCAGATACGCAGTATTTT. Protein product: CAISESSSGGADTQYF.

The chain uses TRBV6-1 and TRBJ2-1, with D possibly matching TRBD2 (5 bases). Germline values: CDR1 MNHNS, CDR2 SASEGT. Trimming shortened V by 5 bases and J by 5 bases, and 16 bases separated the two germline ends. This CDR3 spans 15 amino acids. The CDR3 region has the DNA TGTGCCAGCAGTCCACTCCAAGCGGCGAACAATGAGCAGTTCTTC. Encoded protein: CASSPLQAANNEQFF.

This chain uses TRBV7-9 with TRBJ2-5; 7 bases are shared with TRBD2. Germline values: CDR1 SEHNR, CDR2 FQNEAQ (reference sequence). The V segment lost 5 bases and the J segment 13 bases; nucleotides outside the gene matches: 4. The CDR3 loop spans 10 amino acids. The CDR3 loop reads CASSGGSLYF. The CDR3 region has the DNA TGTGCCAGCAGCGGCGGGAGCTTGTACTTC.

The CDR3 is CASSSITSYEQYF. The CDR3 DNA is TGTGCCAGCAGTTCTATAACCTCCTACGAGCAGTACTTC. The rearrangement joins TRBV27 to TRBJ2-7, with no clear D. The germline V gene has CDR1 MNHEY and CDR2 SMNVEV (reference sequence). Trimming left V 4 bases short and J 0 bases short, with 7 bases between. CDR3 length equals 13 residues.

This clone was recorded a few times. V gene TRBV6-1 combines with J gene TRBJ1-2; no clear D. Trimming pared 2 bases from V and 7 bases from J, leaving 5 bases between. Looked up from germline, CDR1 is MNHNS and CDR2 is SASEGT. The CDR3 is 11 amino acids. In DNA, the CDR3 is TGTGCCAGCAGTGAAATTCGTGGCTACACCTTC. This codes for CASSEIRGYTF.

The chain combines TRBV4-1 with TRBJ1-1, with 9 bases that match TRBD1. There are 21 residues in the CDR3. The V and J ends lost 2 bases and 2 bases, in that order; junction bases with no gene match: 21. The germline V gene has CDR1 MGHRA and CDR2 YSYEKL. CDR3: CASSQLYPGQGSVGGNTEAFF. CDR3 DNA: TGCGCCAGCAGCCAACTCTATCCCGGACAGGGGTCGGTAGGTGGAAACACTGAAGCTTTCTTT.

This chain connects TRBV5-1 to TRBJ2-3; D is unclear. This CDR3 has 12 residues. Trimming cost V 1 base and J 6 bases, with 6 bases left between them. Germline-derived CDR1 and CDR2 are SGHRS and YFSETQ. Written as DNA, the CDR3 is TGCGCCAGCAGCTTGTGGCGGGATACGCAGTATTTT. It is translated as CASSLWRDTQYF.

The chain is built from TRBV19 and TRBJ1-5; TRBD1 might be the D (6 bases). Germline V lookup: CDR1 LNHDA, CDR2 SQIVND (reference sequence). The V end was cut by 6 bases, the J end by 4 bases, with 16 bases between. The CDR3 extends over 15 amino acids. Here the CDR3 DNA reads TGTGCCAGTAGAAACCAGGGGACACCTAATCAGCCCCAGCATTTT. Protein sequence: CASRNQGTPNQPQHF.

V gene TRBV7-6 combines with J gene TRBJ2-7; possible D gene TRBD2, 7 bases. Germline-derived CDR1 and CDR2 are SGHVS and FNYEAQ. CDR3 length: 16 amino acids. Deletions cut 2 bases from V and 7 bases from J, with 21 bases between. The CDR3 protein is CASSLTPGGRVGEQYF. The CDR3 nucleotides are TGTGCCAGCAGCTTAACCCCGGGGGGCAGGGTGGGGGAGCAGTACTTC.

The J gene is TRBJ2-7, the V gene TRBV5-4, with 9 bases matching TRBD1. The V gene's germline CDR1 is SGHNT and CDR2 YYREEE (reference sequence). The CDR3 length is 16 residues. J was trimmed by 3 bases and V by 0 bases; bases with no gene match: 7. The CDR3 is CASSLARTGVDYEQYF. The CDR3 nucleotides are TGTGCCAGCAGCTTGGCCCGGACAGGGGTTGACTACGAGCAGTACTTC.

The chain couples TRBV6-6 to TRBJ1-2, with D perhaps TRBD1 (5 bases). The V gene's germline CDR1 is MNHNY and CDR2 SVGAGI (reference sequence). The CDR3 is made up of 14 amino acids. The V end lost 2 bases, the J end lost 7 bases, and 14 bases lay between the germline ends. CDR3 sequence: CASSYVGGWAGYTF. CDR3 in DNA: TGTGCCAGCAGTTACGTCGGGGGGTGGGCTGGCTACACCTTC.

The rearrangement joins TRBV7-2 to TRBJ1-1, with D possibly being TRBD1 (6 bases). The CDR3 has 13 residues. Per the germline V gene, CDR1 is SGHTA and CDR2 is FQGNSA. Trimming removed 4 bases from V and 7 bases from J, with 13 bases in between. The CDR3 DNA is TGTGCCAGCAGCTACAGGGCATCAAATGAAGCTTTCTTT. Protein sequence: CASSYRASNEAFF.

The chain has TRBV7-9 and TRBJ2-2; TRBD1 matches at 7 bases. CDR1 is SEHNR, CDR2 FQNEAQ, per germline (reference sequence). The junction had 10 bases not matched to a gene; V was cut back by 5 bases and J by 7 bases. The CDR3 totals 15 residues. The DNA of the CDR3 is TGTGCCAGCAGCGTAAACAGGGGAAAGGTCGGGGAGCTGTTTTTT. It is translated as CASSVNRGKVGELFF.

This chain connects TRBV6-5 to TRBJ1-6, with D possibly being TRBD1 (6 bases). The CDR3 spans 14 residues. CDR1 and CDR2 from the germline V gene are MNHEY and SVGAGI. V gave up 2 bases and J gave up 7 bases, with 9 bases separating them. The CDR3 DNA sequence: TGTGCCAGCAGTTACGGGGGCCTAAATTCACCCCTCCACTTT. It codes for CASSYGGLNSPLHF.

V is TRBV6-5 and J is TRBJ2-7; TRBD2 matches at 7 bases. Per germline, CDR1 MNHEY and CDR2 SVGAGI. The CDR3 runs 15 residues. V lost 5 bases to trimming and J lost 5 bases; unmatched junction nucleotides: 12. The CDR3 region is CASSPPLAALDEQYF. CDR3 bases: TGTGCCAGCAGTCCGCCGCTAGCGGCGTTAGACGAGCAGTACTTC.

The V and J genes are TRBV27 and TRBJ1-1, with D possibly being TRBD1 (6 bases). Germline assignment: CDR1 MNHEY and CDR2 SMNVEV (reference sequence). This CDR3 region has 14 residues. V shed 8 bases and J shed 0 bases, with 13 bases lying between them. CDR3 coding DNA: TGTGCCAGCCTCCAGGGGCCTATGAACACTGAAGCTTTCTTT. It encodes CASLQGPMNTEAFF.

The CDR3 reads CASSLTGVVLSEKLFF. The DNA for the CDR3 is TGTGCCAGCAGTTTGACAGGGGTGGTCTTAAGTGAAAAACTGTTTTTT. The chain links TRBV28 to TRBJ1-4; 8 bases are shared with TRBD1. The germline V gene has CDR1 MDHEN and CDR2 SYDVKM. This CDR3 spans 16 amino acids. The J segment lost 7 bases and the V segment lost 3 bases, leaving 10 bases of the junction unmatched.

The chain couples TRBV5-1 to TRBJ1-1, with TRBD1 identical over 7 bases. The CDR3 runs to 15 residues. V lost 0 bases and J lost 5; bases outside the gene matches: 7. The germline CDR1 and CDR2 sequences are SGHRS and YFSETQ. CDR3 region: CASSLVTGPVTEAFF. The CDR3 DNA sequence: TGCGCCAGCAGCTTGGTGACAGGGCCAGTGACTGAAGCTTTCTTT.

The V call is TRBV28, the J call TRBJ2-2; 10 bases align to TRBD1. The CDR3 length is 16 residues. V shed 4 bases, J shed 6 bases, and the junction held 8 bases outside the gene matches. CDR1 and CDR2 from the germline V gene are MDHEN and SYDVKM. As DNA, the CDR3 is TGTGCCAGCAGTTCACCAAGACAGGGGGCAGCCGGGGAGCTGTTTTTT. It encodes CASSSPRQGAAGELFF. Full variable domain (rest looked up from reference TRBV28 and TRBJ2-2): DVKVTQSSRYLVKRTGEKVFLECVQDMDHENMFWYRQDPGLGLRLIYFSYDVKMKEKGDIPEGYSVSREKKERFSLILESASTNQTSMYLCASSSPRQGAAGELFFGEGSRLTVL.

This clone has a handful of counts. The gene calls are TRBV4-1 and TRBJ1-5; D possibly corresponds to TRBD1 (5 bases). The CDR3 runs to 13 residues. V was trimmed by 4 bases and J by 6 bases, leaving 10 bases between them. The V gene's germline CDR1 is MGHRA and CDR2 YSYEKL. This CDR3 is CASSPGGTQPQHF. CDR3 coding DNA: TGCGCCAGCAGCCCAGGAGGGACTCAGCCCCAGCATTTT.

The table lists this clone with a count of one. This chain uses TRBV5-4 with TRBJ2-1; TRBD2 matches at 11 bases. The CDR3 contains 16 residues. Germline-derived CDR1 and CDR2 are SGHNT and YYREEE (reference sequence). V shed 0 bases and J 4 bases; nucleotides not matched to a gene: 3. The CDR3 DNA follows: TGTGCCAGCAGCTTGGACCGACTAGCGGGATACAATGAGCAGTTCTTC. Translating it yields CASSLDRLAGYNEQFF.

The chain combines TRBV5-1 with TRBJ2-4; TRBD1 might be the D (6 bases). CDR1 and CDR2 (germline): SGHRS, YFSETQ. V lost 0 bases to trimming and J lost 7 bases, with 14 bases between them. The CDR3 runs 15 residues. DNA for the CDR3: TGCGCCAGCAGCTTGGACGGACAGTCGGATAACATTCAGTACTTC. Translating gives CASSLDGQSDNIQYF.

The gene calls are TRBV18 and TRBJ2-7; D may be TRBD2 (5 bases). Trimming cost V 3 bases and J 2 bases, with 11 bases left between them. This CDR3 region has 14 residues. CDR1 is KGHSH, CDR2 LQKENI, per germline. The CDR3 nucleotides read TGTGCCAGCTCACCGAGCACCGGGACCTACGAGCAGTACTTC. As protein: CASSPSTGTYEQYF.